This T cell receptor beta chain was sequenced for a study of T cells in tumors after PD-1 blockade. The germline V gene encodes CDR1 SGHRS and CDR2 YFSETQ. V lost 1 base, J lost 3 bases, and 7 bases lay in between. This CDR3 region has 13 residues. Here immunoSEQ multiplex PCR was the method, and the copy in TCRdb shows in-frame clones only, minus some. The sample comprises 55,000 to 70,000 clones, 80% of which are singletons, and 10% to 15% rests with the top ten. The chain employs TRBV5-1 and TRBJ2-5; D is unclear. The material was PBMCs, obtained before anti-PD-1 treatment. The TCR sequence derives from a human donor with basal cell carcinoma. This chain's CDR3 is CASSLRAEETQYF. The CDR3, as DNA: TGCGCCAGCAGCTTGAGGGCAGAAGAGACCCAGTACTTC. Full variable domain (outside the CDR3, taken from reference TRBV5-1 and TRBJ2-5): KAGVTQTPRYLIKTRGQQVTLSCSPISGHRSVSWYQQTPGQGLQFLFEYFSETQRNKGNFPGRFSGRQFSNSRSEMNVSTLELGDSALYLCASSLRAEETQYFGPGTRLLVL.